The 22 T cell receptor beta chains below come from one sample, sequenced in a study of shared clonotypes between healthy human individuals. Produced via immunoSEQ multiplex PCR; TCRdb's table is partial and in-frame only. Among some 2,500,000 clones, roughly 90% were seen once, and the ten largest hold about 0.36%. Sequenced material: naive CD4+ T cells from PBMCs. Sample subset: CD45RA+ positively selected. The source of these receptors is a man between 18 and 35 years old in good health. Some clones in this sample may be carry-over from other donors' samples.

Only a few counts were recorded for this clone. This chain joins TRBV6-1 and TRBJ1-1; no reliable D call. This CDR3 contains 13 residues. Germline V CDR1 and CDR2: MNHNS, SASEGT. Trimming stripped 1 base from V and 11 bases from J, with 14 bases between. The CDR3 bases are TGTGCCAGCAGTGAAGGGCAGTTGTTGGGGGCTTTCTTT. Its protein product is CASSEGQLLGAFF.

This sequence joins TRBV7-9 and TRBJ2-1, with TRBD2 as a possible D gene (6 bases). CDR3 length equals 16 residues. Deletions cut 1 base from V and 8 bases from J, with 18 bases between. Germline CDR1 reads SEHNR; CDR2 reads FQNEAQ (reference sequence). CDR3 sequence reads: CASSLGRVRRGDEQFF. The CDR3, as DNA: TGTGCCAGCAGCTTAGGAAGGGTAAGGCGGGGCGATGAGCAGTTCTTC.

The V and J genes are TRBV4-2 and TRBJ1-1; D gene unclear. CDR1 and CDR2 from the germline V gene are LGHNA and YNFKEQ. The V gene lost 0 bases and the J gene lost 10 bases, with 12 bases spanning the gap. CDR3 length: 13 residues. DNA for the CDR3: TGTGCCAGCAGCCAAGATATCACAATGGGAGCTTTCTTT. Translation: CASSQDITMGAFF.

This rearrangement joins TRBV29-1 to TRBJ2-3; D call uncertain. Trimming shortened V by 7 bases and J by 3 bases, and 17 bases separated the two germline ends. In germline, CDR1 is SQVTM, CDR2 ANQGSEA. The CDR3 is made up of 14 amino acids. The CDR3 DNA reads as TGCAGCGATTTTAATGGAAGGGTTACAGATACGCAGTATTTT. Translated: CSDFNGRVTDTQYF.

This rearrangement joins TRBV28 to TRBJ1-2; D may be TRBD1 (6 bases). The CDR3 totals 15 residues. In germline, CDR1 is MDHEN, CDR2 SYDVKM. V gave up 1 base and J gave up 8 bases, with 17 bases separating them. The CDR3 loop reads CASSLSRQGPLGYTF. CDR3 nucleotides: TGTGCCAGCAGTTTATCTAGGCAGGGGCCTCTAGGCTACACCTTC.

This clone was observed once. The CDR3 DNA sequence: TGTGCCAGCAGCCTTAGGACAGGGGCCCTTCGCAATCAGCCCCAGCATTTT. Residues: CASSLRTGALRNQPQHF. The rearrangement joins TRBV28 to TRBJ1-5; 9 nucleotides line up with TRBD1. The CDR3 spans 17 residues. CDR1 and CDR2 (germline): MDHEN, SYDVKM. The ends lost 6 bases at V and 2 bases at J; junction bases unmatched: 11.

About this clone: One end of the junction is discordant with germline, which a read error may explain. The rearrangement uses TRBV7-9 and TRBJ2-4; no reliable D call. Germline lookup yields CDR1 SEHNR and CDR2 FQNEAQ (reference sequence). CDR3 length: 12 residues. The DNA of the CDR3 is TGTGCCAGCAGCCGAGTTGGCCCTCAGCCTAATTTC. It codes for CASSRVGPQPNF. Variable domain in full (rest from reference TRBV7-9 and TRBJ2-4): DTGVSQNPRHKITKRGQNVTFRCDPISEHNRLYWYRQTLGQGPEFLTYFQNEAQLEKSRLLSDRFSAERPKGSFSTLEIQRTEQGDSAMYLCASSRVGPQPNFGAGTRLSVL.

The chain joins TRBV30 to TRBJ2-1; D is perhaps TRBD1 (6 bases). The V gene lost 3 bases and the J gene lost 10 bases, with 19 bases spanning the gap. The CDR3 spans 14 residues. The germline V gene encodes CDR1 GTSNPN and CDR2 SVGIG (reference sequence). The CDR3 DNA reads as TGTGCCTGGAGAGACACTACAGGGTCGTGGGAGCAGTTCTTC. This encodes CAWRDTTGSWEQFF.

In regard to this clone: This sample includes further DNA sequences coding for the same CDR3. The CDR3 sequence is CASSPGVGETQYF. CDR3 in DNA: TGTGCCAGCTCACCGGGGGTAGGGGAGACCCAGTACTTC. The chain joins TRBV18 to TRBJ2-5, with D perhaps given as TRBD1 or TRBD2 (5 bases each). The V end lost 3 bases, the J end lost 5 bases, and 10 bases lay between the germline ends. Germline V gene data show CDR1 as KGHSH and CDR2 as LQKENI. This CDR3 contains 13 residues.

The chain uses TRBV4-1 and TRBJ2-7, with D unresolved. CDR3 size: 13 residues. Trimming removed 6 bases at V and 3 bases at J, with 12 bases between. CDR1 and CDR2 from the germline V gene are MGHRA and YSYEKL. The DNA for the CDR3 is TGCGCCAGCAGTACCGAGACGGGCTACGAGCAGTACTTC. Its translation is CASSTETGYEQYF.

On this clone itself: The same CDR3 is also encoded by other DNA sequences in this sample. V and J are TRBV25-1 and TRBJ2-3, with 11 bases that match TRBD2. The CDR3 is 16 amino acids. V shed 1 base, J shed 3 bases, and the junction held 3 bases outside the gene matches. Germline lookup yields CDR1 MGHDK and CDR2 SYGVNS. CDR3 coding DNA: TGTGCCAGCAGTGAATCTCTAGCGGGAGGTACAGATACGCAGTATTTT. This translates into CASSESLAGGTDTQYF.

The chain links TRBV5-4 to TRBJ1-1; 8 bases match TRBD1. The CDR3 is made up of 16 amino acids. The germline gives CDR1 SGHNT, CDR2 YYREEE (reference sequence). The ends lost 0 bases at V and 1 base at J; junction bases unmatched: 5. CDR3 loop: CASSLAGQGANTEAFF. CDR3 coding DNA: TGTGCCAGCAGCTTGGCCGGCCAGGGGGCGAACACTGAAGCTTTCTTT.

The rearrangement joins TRBV18 to TRBJ2-7, with D maybe TRBD2 (6 bases). V was trimmed by 2 bases and J by 6 bases, leaving 8 bases between them. The CDR3 has 12 amino acids. Germline loops: CDR1 KGHSH, CDR2 LQKENI. The chain's CDR3 is CASSPGGVEQYF. CDR3 DNA sequence: TGTGCCAGCTCACCAGGAGGGGTCGAGCAGTACTTC.

V usage is TRBV7-9 and J usage is TRBJ2-1, with TRBD2 matching 7 bases. Germline values: CDR1 SEHNR, CDR2 FQNEAQ (reference sequence). After removal of 0 bases from V and 4 bases from J, the junction contained 6 bases not matched to a gene. CDR3 size: 16 residues. The CDR3: CASSLARGSRYNEQFF. The CDR3 DNA reads TGTGCCAGCAGCTTAGCCCGCGGGAGCCGATACAATGAGCAGTTCTTC.

This clone was seen just once. The chain is built from TRBV30 and TRBJ1-6; D unclear. This CDR3 is 16 amino acids long. Trimming cost V 0 bases and J 5 bases, with 14 bases left between them. Germline loops: CDR1 GTSNPN, CDR2 SVGIG (reference sequence). The CDR3 loop is CAWSVQATSHNSPLHF. The CDR3, as DNA: TGTGCCTGGAGTGTCCAAGCAACCTCTCATAATTCACCCCTCCACTTT.

The chain uses TRBV10-3 and TRBJ2-1; perhaps TRBD1 as D (5 bases). Germline V gene sequence: CDR1 ENHRY, CDR2 SYGVKD. This CDR3 has 11 amino acids. The V and J ends lost 6 bases and 8 bases respectively, with 8 bases between them. Written as DNA, the CDR3 is TGTGCCATCAGCCCCAGGGATGAGCAGTTCTTC. Amino acids: CAISPRDEQFF.

Notes on this clone: Additional DNA sequences in this sample encode the identical CDR3. The rearrangement joins TRBV18 to TRBJ2-7; D gene ambiguous. Germline loops: CDR1 KGHSH, CDR2 LQKENI. V gave up 2 bases and J gave up 2 bases, with 7 bases separating them. This CDR3 region has 13 residues. The CDR3 loop reads CASSPGRTYEQYF. CDR3 DNA sequence: TGTGCCAGCTCACCAGGCAGAACCTACGAGCAGTACTTC.

This clone was seen a few times. V usage is TRBV18 and J usage is TRBJ2-1; 12 bases fit TRBD2. Trimming took 1 base from V and 7 from J; bases not matched to a gene: 8. The CDR3 length is 17 residues. CDR1 is KGHSH, CDR2 LQKENI, per germline. This CDR3 is CASSPRLAGVDGNEQFF. DNA of the CDR3: TGTGCCAGCTCACCACGACTAGCGGGAGTGGATGGGAATGAGCAGTTCTTC.

Of note for this clone: Other DNA sequences of this sample code for an identical CDR3. The CDR3 nucleotides read TGTGCCAGCAGCCCCGGGACTAGCGGGAGTTACAATGAGCAGTTCTTC. It specifies CASSPGTSGSYNEQFF. V and J are TRBV28 and TRBJ2-1; 14 bases align to TRBD2. The CDR3 extends over 16 amino acids. Germline-derived CDR1 and CDR2 are MDHEN and SYDVKM. The J segment lost 4 bases and the V segment lost 6 bases, leaving 5 bases of the junction unmatched.

The chain has TRBV7-2 and TRBJ2-7; TRBD2 agrees at 11 bases. The V gene end was trimmed by 6 bases and the J gene end by 7 bases; junction bases not matched to a gene: 11. Looked up from germline, CDR1 is SGHTA and CDR2 is FQGNSA. The CDR3 is 15 amino acids. This CDR3 reads CASRGLAVGSGEQYF. The CDR3 DNA sequence: TGTGCCAGCAGGGGACTAGCGGTTGGGTCGGGGGAGCAGTACTTC.

The V gene is TRBV6-6, the J gene TRBJ1-1, with unresolved D. There are 13 residues in the CDR3. Germline CDR1 reads MNHNY; CDR2 reads SVGAGI (reference sequence). Deletions cut 5 bases from V and 1 base from J, with 8 bases between. The CDR3 reads CASSVEANTEAFF. CDR3 bases: TGTGCCAGCAGTGTTGAGGCGAACACTGAAGCTTTCTTT.

The chain links TRBV25-1 to TRBJ2-7; TRBD2 agrees at 7 bases. The germline V gene has CDR1 MGHDK and CDR2 SYGVNS. Trimming removed 3 bases from V and 3 bases from J; junction bases left unmatched: 8. This CDR3 has 15 residues. The CDR3: CASSDVGASGYEQYF. CDR3 coding DNA: TGTGCCAGCAGTGATGTTGGAGCTAGCGGCTACGAGCAGTACTTC.